This T cell receptor beta chain was sequenced during a study of technical replicates of blood from a few donors. This CDR3 comprises 14 residues. V lost 7 bases and J 0 bases, leaving 11 bases between the germline ends. Germline V gene data show CDR1 as LNHDA and CDR2 as SQIVND (reference sequence). Profiling relied on immunoSEQ multiplex PCR, and the TCRdb table lists in-frame clones only, not all of them. The repertoire has about 56,000 clones, 90% to 95% of them found once; the top ten carry 2.5% to 4%. The sequenced material came from PBMCs. The chain joins TRBV19 to TRBJ2-3; D remains ambiguous. This sequence originates from a human donor in good health. Some clones in this sample may be carry-over from other donors' samples. The CDR3 DNA reads TGTGCCAGTACCCTGAGCGCTAGCACAGATACGCAGTATTTT. Translated: CASTLSASTDTQYF.